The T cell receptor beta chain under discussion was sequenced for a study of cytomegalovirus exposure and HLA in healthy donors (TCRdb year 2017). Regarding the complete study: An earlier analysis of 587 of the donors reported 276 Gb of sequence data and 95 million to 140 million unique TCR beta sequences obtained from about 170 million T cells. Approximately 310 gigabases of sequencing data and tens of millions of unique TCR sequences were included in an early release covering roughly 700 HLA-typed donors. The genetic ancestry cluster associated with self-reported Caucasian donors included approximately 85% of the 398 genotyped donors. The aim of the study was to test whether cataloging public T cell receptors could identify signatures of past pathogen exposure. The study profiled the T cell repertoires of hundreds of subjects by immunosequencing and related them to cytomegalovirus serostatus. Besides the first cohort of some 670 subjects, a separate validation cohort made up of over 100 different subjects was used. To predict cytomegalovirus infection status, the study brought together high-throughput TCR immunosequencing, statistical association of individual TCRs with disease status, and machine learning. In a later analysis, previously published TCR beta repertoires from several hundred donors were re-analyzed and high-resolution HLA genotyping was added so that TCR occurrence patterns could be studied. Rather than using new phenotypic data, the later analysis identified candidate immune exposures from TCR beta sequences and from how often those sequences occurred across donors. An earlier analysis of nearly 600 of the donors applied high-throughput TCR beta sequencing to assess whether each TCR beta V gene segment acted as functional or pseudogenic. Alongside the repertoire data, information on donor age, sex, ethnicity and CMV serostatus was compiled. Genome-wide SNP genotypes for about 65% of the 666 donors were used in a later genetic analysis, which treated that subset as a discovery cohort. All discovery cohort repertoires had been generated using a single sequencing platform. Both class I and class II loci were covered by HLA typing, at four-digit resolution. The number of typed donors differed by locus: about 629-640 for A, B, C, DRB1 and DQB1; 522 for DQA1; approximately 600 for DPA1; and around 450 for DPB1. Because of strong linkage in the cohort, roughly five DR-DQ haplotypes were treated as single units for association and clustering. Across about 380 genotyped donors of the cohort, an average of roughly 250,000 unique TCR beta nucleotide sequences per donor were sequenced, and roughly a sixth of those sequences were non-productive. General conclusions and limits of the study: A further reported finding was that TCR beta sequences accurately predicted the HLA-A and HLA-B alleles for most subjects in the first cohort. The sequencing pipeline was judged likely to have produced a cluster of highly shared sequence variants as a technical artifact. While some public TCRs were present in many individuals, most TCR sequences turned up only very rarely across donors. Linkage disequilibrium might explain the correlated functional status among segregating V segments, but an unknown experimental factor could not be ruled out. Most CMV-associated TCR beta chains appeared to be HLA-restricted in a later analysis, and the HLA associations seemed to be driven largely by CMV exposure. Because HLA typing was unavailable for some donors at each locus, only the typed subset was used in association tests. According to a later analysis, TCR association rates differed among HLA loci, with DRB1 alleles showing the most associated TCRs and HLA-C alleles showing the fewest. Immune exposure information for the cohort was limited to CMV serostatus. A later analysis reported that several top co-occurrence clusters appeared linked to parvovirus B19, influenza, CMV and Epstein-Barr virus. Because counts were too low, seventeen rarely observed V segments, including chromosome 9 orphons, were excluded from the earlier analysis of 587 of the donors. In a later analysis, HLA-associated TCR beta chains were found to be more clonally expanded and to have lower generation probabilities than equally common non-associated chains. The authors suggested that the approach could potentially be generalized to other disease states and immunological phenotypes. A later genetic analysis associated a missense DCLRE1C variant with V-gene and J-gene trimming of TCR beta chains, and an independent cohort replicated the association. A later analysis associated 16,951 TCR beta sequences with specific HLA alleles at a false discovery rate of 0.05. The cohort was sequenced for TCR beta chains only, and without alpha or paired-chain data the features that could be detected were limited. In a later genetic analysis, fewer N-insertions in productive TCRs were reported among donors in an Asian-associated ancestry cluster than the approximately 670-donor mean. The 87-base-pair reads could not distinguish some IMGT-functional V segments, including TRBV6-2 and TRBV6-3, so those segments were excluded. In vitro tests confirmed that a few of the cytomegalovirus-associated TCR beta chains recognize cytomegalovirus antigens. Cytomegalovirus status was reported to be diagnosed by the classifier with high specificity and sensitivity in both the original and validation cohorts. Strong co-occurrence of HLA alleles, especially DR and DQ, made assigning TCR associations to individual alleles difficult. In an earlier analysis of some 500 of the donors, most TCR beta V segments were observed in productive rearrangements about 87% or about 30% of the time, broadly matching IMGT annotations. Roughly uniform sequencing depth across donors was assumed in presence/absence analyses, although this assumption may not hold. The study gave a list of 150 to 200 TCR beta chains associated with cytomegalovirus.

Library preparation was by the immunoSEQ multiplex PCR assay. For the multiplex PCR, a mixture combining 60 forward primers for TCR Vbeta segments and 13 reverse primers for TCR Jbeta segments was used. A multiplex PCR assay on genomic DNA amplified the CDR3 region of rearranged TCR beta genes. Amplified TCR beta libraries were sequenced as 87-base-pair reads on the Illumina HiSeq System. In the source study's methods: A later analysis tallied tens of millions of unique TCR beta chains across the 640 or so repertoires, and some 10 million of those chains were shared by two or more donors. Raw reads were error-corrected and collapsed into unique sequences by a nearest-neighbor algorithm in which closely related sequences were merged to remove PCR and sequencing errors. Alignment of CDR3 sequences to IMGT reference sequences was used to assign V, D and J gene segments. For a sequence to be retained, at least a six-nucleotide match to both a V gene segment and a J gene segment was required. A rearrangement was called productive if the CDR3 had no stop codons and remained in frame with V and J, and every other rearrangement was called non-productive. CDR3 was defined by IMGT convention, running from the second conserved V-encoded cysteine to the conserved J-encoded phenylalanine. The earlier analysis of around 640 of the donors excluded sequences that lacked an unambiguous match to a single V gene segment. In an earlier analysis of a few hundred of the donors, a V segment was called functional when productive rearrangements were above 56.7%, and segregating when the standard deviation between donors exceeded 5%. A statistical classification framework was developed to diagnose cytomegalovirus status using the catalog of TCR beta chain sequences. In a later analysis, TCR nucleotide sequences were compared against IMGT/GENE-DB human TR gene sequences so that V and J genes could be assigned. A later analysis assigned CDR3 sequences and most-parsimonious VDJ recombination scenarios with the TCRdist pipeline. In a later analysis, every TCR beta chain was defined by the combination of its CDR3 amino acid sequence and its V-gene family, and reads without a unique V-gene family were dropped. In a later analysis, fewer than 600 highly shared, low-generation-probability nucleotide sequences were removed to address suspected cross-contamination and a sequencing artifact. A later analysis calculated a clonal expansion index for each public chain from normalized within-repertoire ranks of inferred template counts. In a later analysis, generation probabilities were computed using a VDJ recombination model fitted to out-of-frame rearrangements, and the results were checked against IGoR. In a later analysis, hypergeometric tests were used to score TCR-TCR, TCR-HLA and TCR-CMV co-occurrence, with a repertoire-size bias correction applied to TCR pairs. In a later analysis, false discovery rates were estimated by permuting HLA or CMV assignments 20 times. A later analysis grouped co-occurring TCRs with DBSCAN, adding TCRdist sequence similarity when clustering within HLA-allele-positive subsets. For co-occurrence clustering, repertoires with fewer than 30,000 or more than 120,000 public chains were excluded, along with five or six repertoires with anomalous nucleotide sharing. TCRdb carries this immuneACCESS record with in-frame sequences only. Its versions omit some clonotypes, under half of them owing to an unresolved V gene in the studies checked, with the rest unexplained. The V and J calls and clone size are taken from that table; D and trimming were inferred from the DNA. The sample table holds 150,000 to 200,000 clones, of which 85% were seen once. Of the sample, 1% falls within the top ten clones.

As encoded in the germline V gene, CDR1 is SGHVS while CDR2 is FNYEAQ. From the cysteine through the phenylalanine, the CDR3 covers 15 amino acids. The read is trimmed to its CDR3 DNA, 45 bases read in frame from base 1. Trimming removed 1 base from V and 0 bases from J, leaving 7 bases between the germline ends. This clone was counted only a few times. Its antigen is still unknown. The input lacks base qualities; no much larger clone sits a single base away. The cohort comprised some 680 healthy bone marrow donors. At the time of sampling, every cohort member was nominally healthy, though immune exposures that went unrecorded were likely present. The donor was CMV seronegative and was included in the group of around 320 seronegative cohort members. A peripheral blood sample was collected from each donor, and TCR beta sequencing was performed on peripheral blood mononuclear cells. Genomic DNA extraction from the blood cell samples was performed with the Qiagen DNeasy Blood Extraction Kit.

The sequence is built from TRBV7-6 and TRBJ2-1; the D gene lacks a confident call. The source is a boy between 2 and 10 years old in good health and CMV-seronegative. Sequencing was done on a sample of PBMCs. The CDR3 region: CASSLELRSYNEQFF. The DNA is TGTGCCAGCAGCTTAGAGTTGCGCTCCTACAATGAGCAGTTCTTC.